The rows below give T cell receptor beta chains drawn from one sample of a study of blood T cell repertoires in COVID-19. TCRdb's copy holds only in-frame clones and misses some; the assay was immunoSEQ multiplex PCR. The sample contains under 200,000 clones, around 85% of which appear only once. The sample was PBMCs or T cells enriched from blood (not recorded which). All receptors come from a woman aged 35 to 49 with acute COVID-19. The CDR3 runs from the conserved cysteine through the conserved F or W. D genes are given only for firm matches. Not all rows give a size; the values are once, few, many and, for expanded clones, a class.

V gene,D gene,J gene,clone size,CDR3 length,CDR3 DNA,CDR3 protein
TRBV10-3,.,TRBJ1-2,.,13,TGTGCCATCACCGGACAGTTAAACTATGGCTACACCTTC,CAITGQLNYGYTF
TRBV9,TRBD2,TRBJ2-2,.,19,TGTGCCAGCAGCTCACCTCGCATATCGACTAGCGGGAGGAACGGGGAGCTGTTTTTT,CASSSPRISTSGRNGELFF
TRBV2,.,TRBJ1-3,few,14,TGTGCCAGCAGGGACAGTCTCTCTGGAAACACCATATATTTT,CASRDSLSGNTIYF
TRBV5-6,.,TRBJ1-1,.,12,TGTGCCAGCAGCCGTCAGGGCACTGAAGCTTTCTTT,CASSRQGTEAFF
TRBV9,.,TRBJ2-7,.,13,TGTGCCAGCAGCGCCACAACAGGGTCCGAGCAGTACTTC,CASSATTGSEQYF
TRBV5-1,.,TRBJ2-3,.,15,TGCGCCAGCAGGGAGACAGGCGAGAAGTCAGATACGCAGTATTTT,CASRETGEKSDTQYF
TRBV10-3,.,TRBJ2-5,.,14,TGTGCCATCAGTGAAGCAACAGAGAAAGAGACCCAGTACTTC,CAISEATEKETQYF
TRBV6-5,.,TRBJ1-2,.,13,TGTGCCAGTCAGTTACGGAGTCAGGGGTTGGACACCTTC,CASQLRSQGLDTF
TRBV15,TRBD1,TRBJ1-2,.,16,TGTGCCACCTCCTCCTCGGACAGGGGATTCACCTATGGCTACACCTTC,CATSSSDRGFTYGYTF
TRBV12-3/TRBV12-4,.,TRBJ1-6,many,11,TGTGCCAGCAGTCCCGGGGCACCCCTCCACTTT,CASSPGAPLHF
TRBV6-5,.,TRBJ2-2,.,13,TGTGCCAGCAGGCGGGAAAACACCGGGGAGCTGTTTTTT,CASRRENTGELFF
TRBV29-1,TRBD2,TRBJ2-5,.,16,TGCAGCGTTGAGGGGGGGGCTAGCGGGACCGCAGAGACCCAGTACTTC,CSVEGGASGTAETQYF
TRBV5-8,.,TRBJ2-5,.,12,TGTGCCAGCAGCTTGGTGAGGGAGACCCAGTACTTC,CASSLVRETQYF
TRBV30,TRBD2,TRBJ2-7,.,17,TGTGCCTGGAGTCGGACTAGCGGGGCCTGGAGTTCCTACGAGCAGTACTTC,CAWSRTSGAWSSYEQYF
TRBV19,TRBD1,TRBJ1-2,.,14,TGTGCCAGTAGTAACCCCGGGACAGTCTATGGCTACACCTTC,CASSNPGTVYGYTF
TRBV10-3,TRBD2,TRBJ2-1,.,16,TGTGCCATCAGTGATCCTAGCGGACCGGCAAACAATGAGCAGTTCTTC,CAISDPSGPANNEQFF
TRBV6-1,.,TRBJ1-5,.,13,TGTGCCAGCAGTGAGTATGAGGAACAGCCCCAGCATTTT,CASSEYEEQPQHF
TRBV18,.,TRBJ1-6,.,13,TGTGCCAGCTCACCGGGACTTAATTCACCCCTCCACTTT,CASSPGLNSPLHF
TRBV7-2,.,TRBJ2-5,.,13,TGTGCCAGCAGCCTCCGACTAAAAGAGACCCAGTACTTC,CASSLRLKETQYF
TRBV10-1,.,TRBJ2-7,.,15,TGCGCCAGCAGTGAAGGAGGGCTACCCCCCTACGAGCAGTACTTC,CASSEGGLPPYEQYF